The clone carrying this T cell receptor (beta chain) occurred a few times. The sample carries other DNA sequences with the same CDR3. The CDR3 loop spans 12 amino acids. Germline CDR1 is LNHDA and CDR2 is SQIVND (reference sequence). V dropped 1 base and J dropped 5 bases, with 2 bases sitting between them. The isolated RNA, all of it, was reverse transcribed, so expressed TCRB transcripts were what got sequenced. Method: immunoSEQ multiplex PCR; TCRdb's copy keeps in-frame clones and lacks some. The repertoire holds about 620,000 clones, with around 15% as singletons. In total, each donor contributed a single heparinised blood draw that averaged about 120 mL. The authors obtained over 95% purity in all sorted populations. The data were obtained in a study of beta chain features in type 1 diabetes. As for the study in general: Age and gender were similar between patients and healthy donors, as were cell yields.

This TCR was sampled from a man aged 18 to 35 in good health. The V and J genes are TRBV19 and TRBJ2-2; D uncertain. The source material was naive CD4+ T cells from blood. CDR3 region: CASSIGTGELFF. Here the CDR3 DNA reads TGTGCCAGTAGTATAGGTACCGGGGAGCTGTTTTTT.